The next 32 T cell receptor beta chains were all read from a single sample in a study of neurological immune-mediated disorders. TCRdb used MiXCR to reprocess the 5' RACE reads, holding one entry per CDR3 protein. This sample has over 35,000 distinct CDR3 sequences, with 2% to 2.5% found just once. The sequencing input was PBMCs. The source is a man aged 50 to 59 with multiple sclerosis.

This clonotype was recorded at least ten times. The J gene is TRBJ2-1, the V gene TRBV20-1; 11 positions agree with TRBD2. This CDR3 is 14 amino acids long. Germline V CDR1 and CDR2: DFQATT, SNEGSKA (reference sequence). The V and J ends lost 4 bases and 7 bases, in that order; junction bases with no gene match: 6. This CDR3 reads CSATGTSGFNEQFF. In DNA, the CDR3 is TGCAGTGCTACCGGGACTAGCGGTTTTAATGAGCAGTTCTTC.

This clonotype was counted at least ten times. CDR3: CASSNKGSTNEKLFF. Here the CDR3 DNA reads TGTGCCAGCAGTAACAAGGGTTCCACTAATGAAAAACTGTTTTTT. The V and J genes are TRBV27 and TRBJ1-4, with D unclear. CDR1 MNHEY and CDR2 SMNVEV come from the germline V gene (reference sequence). CDR3 length equals 15 residues. Trimming shortened V by 5 bases and J by 2 bases, and 12 bases separated the two germline ends.

This clonotype was recorded many times. The V and J genes are TRBV11-2 and TRBJ2-6; D is unresolved. From germline, CDR1 is SGHAT and CDR2 FQNNGV. The V gene lost 3 bases and the J gene lost 1 base, with 7 bases spanning the gap. The CDR3 spans 15 residues. The CDR3 spells CASSLSQSGANVLTF. Here the CDR3 DNA reads TGTGCCAGCAGCTTGTCTCAGTCTGGGGCCAACGTCCTGACTTTC.

This clonotype was found many times. The V and J genes are TRBV5-1 and TRBJ2-5, with TRBD1 identical over 7 bases. The junction had 9 bases not matched to a gene; V was cut back by 4 bases and J by 0 bases. The CDR3 extends over 16 amino acids. Germline-derived CDR1 and CDR2 are SGHRS and YFSETQ. This CDR3 reads CASSRPHRGDQETQYF. The CDR3 region has the DNA TGCGCCAGCAGCCGCCCCCACAGGGGCGACCAAGAGACCCAGTACTTC.

This clonotype was seen ten or more times. The rearrangement uses TRBV6-6 and TRBJ2-7; maybe TRBD2 (6 bases). V dropped 6 bases and J dropped 4 bases, with 19 bases sitting between them. The CDR3 length is 15 residues. The germline CDR1 and CDR2 sequences are MNHNY and SVGAGI (reference sequence). DNA for the CDR3: TGTGCCAGCAGCCATGGGACTCGTCATCCATACGAGCAGTACTTC. This gives the protein CASSHGTRHPYEQYF.

This clonotype was seen ten or more times. This chain joins TRBV7-2 and TRBJ1-1; a possible D gene is TRBD1 (6 bases). Trimming left V 4 bases short and J 6 bases short, with 18 bases between. CDR1 and CDR2 (germline): SGHTA, FQGNSA. This CDR3 spans 15 amino acids. CDR3: CASSYPGQRSAEAFF. The CDR3 region has the DNA TGTGCCAGCAGCTATCCGGGACAACGGAGCGCTGAAGCTTTCTTT.

Ten or more counts support this clonotype. The chain links TRBV6-6 to TRBJ1-1; possibly TRBD1 for D (5 bases). The germline CDR1 and CDR2 sequences are MNHNY and SVGAGI (reference sequence). Trimming left V 5 bases short and J 0 bases short, with 19 bases between. The CDR3 contains 17 residues. DNA of the CDR3: TGTGCCAGCAGTCGCGCAGGGTTCGGAACAATGAACACTGAAGCTTTCTTT. Protein sequence: CASSRAGFGTMNTEAFF.

Many counts were recorded for this clonotype. The chain carries TRBV7-9 and TRBJ1-5, with D unclear. The CDR3 loop spans 13 amino acids. Germline values: CDR1 SEHNR, CDR2 FQNEAQ (reference sequence). Trimming stripped 5 bases from V and 4 bases from J, with 9 bases between. The CDR3 sequence: CASSHGRNQPQHF. The CDR3 DNA sequence: TGTGCCAGCAGCCATGGCAGGAATCAGCCCCAGCATTTT.

Ten or more counts support this clonotype. The rearrangement joins TRBV5-1 to TRBJ2-1, with 7 nucleotides matching TRBD1. J lost 8 bases, V lost 0 bases, and 5 bases had no gene match. Germline V lookup: CDR1 SGHRS, CDR2 YFSETQ. CDR3 length: 14 amino acids. The CDR3 sequence is CASSLGLGTDEQFF. The CDR3 region has the DNA TGCGCCAGCAGCTTGGGCCTCGGGACAGATGAGCAGTTCTTC.

This clonotype was observed at least ten times. The rearrangement joins TRBV20-1 to TRBJ2-7; 8 bases agree with TRBD2. The CDR3 totals 14 residues. Germline V lookup: CDR1 DFQATT, CDR2 SNEGSKA (reference sequence). Unmatched junction bases numbered 10, after V lost 6 bases and J lost 3 bases. CDR3 residues: CSARKRGSGYEQYF. The CDR3 nucleotides are TGCAGTGCGAGGAAGCGGGGGTCCGGCTACGAGCAGTACTTC.

In this sample, this clonotype turned up a few times. The chain carries TRBV20-1 and TRBJ1-5; weak D call: TRBD1 (6 bases). The CDR3 is 15 residues long. Germline V gene sequence: CDR1 DFQATT, CDR2 SNEGSKA (reference sequence). Trimming stripped 2 bases from V and 3 bases from J, with 14 bases between. The CDR3 bases are TGCAGTGCTAGAATGGGGGGCGTAACCAATCAGCCCCAGCATTTT. As protein: CSARMGGVTNQPQHF.

Ten or more counts support this clonotype. The V call is TRBV5-1, the J call TRBJ2-5, with 7 nucleotides matching TRBD2. Germline V gene lookup returns CDR1 SGHRS and CDR2 YFSETQ. CDR3 length equals 16 residues. J gave up 4 bases and V 4 bases, and 13 bases lay outside the gene matches. The chain's CDR3 is CASSRPSGAGPETQYF. The CDR3 DNA reads TGCGCCAGCAGCCGACCCAGCGGGGCCGGGCCAGAGACCCAGTACTTC.

This clonotype was seen at least ten times. The CDR3 loop reads CASSPSKTGLGTTLNEQFF. In DNA, the CDR3 is TGTGCCAGCAGCCCCTCCAAAACGGGTTTAGGGACCACCCTCAATGAGCAGTTCTTC. The rearrangement links TRBV28 to TRBJ2-1; the D gene could be TRBD1 or TRBD2 (5 bases each). V lost 6 bases to trimming and J lost 6 bases, with 30 bases between them. The CDR3 spans 19 residues. Germline CDR1 and CDR2: MDHEN and SYDVKM. Complete variable domain (other parts from reference TRBV28 and TRBJ2-1): DVKVTQSSRYLVKRTGEKVFLECVQDMDHENMFWYRQDPGLGLRLIYFSYDVKMKEKGDIPEGYSVSREKKERFSLILESASTNQTSMYLCASSPSKTGLGTTLNEQFFGPGTRLTVL.

Turning to this clonotype: Since the CDR3 does not end with the conserved phenylalanine or tryptophan, this likely comes from a read error. The chain links TRBV5-1 to TRBJ2-3, with D possibly being TRBD2 (5 bases). V lost 0 bases and J lost 1, with 9 bases in between. This CDR3 has 15 amino acids. Germline V gene sequence: CDR1 SGHRS, CDR2 YFSETQ. The CDR3 region has the DNA TGCGCCAGCAGCTTGGTTGTGGAGGGCACAGATACGCAGTATAAT. Translated, it gives CASSLVVEGTDTQYN.

This clonotype was counted many times. The V gene is TRBV7-2, the J gene TRBJ1-2; D gene ambiguous. Germline V gives CDR1 SGHTA, CDR2 FQGNSA. Trimming stripped 1 base from V and 8 bases from J, with 11 bases between. The CDR3 totals 13 residues. As DNA, the CDR3 is TGTGCCAGCAGCTTAGGACCCACGGAGGGCTACACCTTC. Translated: CASSLGPTEGYTF.

This clonotype was counted many times. The chain carries TRBV5-4 and TRBJ1-1; tentatively, D is TRBD1 (5 bases). The CDR3 runs 13 residues. Trimming took 4 bases from V and 1 from J, leaving 8 bases between them. The germline gives CDR1 SGHNT, CDR2 YYREEE (reference sequence). CDR3 loop: CASSTQGNTEAFF. CDR3 in DNA: TGTGCCAGCAGCACCCAGGGGAACACTGAAGCTTTCTTT.

This clonotype was counted many times. V gene TRBV20-1 combines with J gene TRBJ1-5; TRBD1 matches 12 bases. CDR1 DFQATT and CDR2 SNEGSKA come from the germline V gene (reference sequence). The V gene end was trimmed by 3 bases and the J gene end by 2 bases; junction bases not matched to a gene: 2. The CDR3 contains 15 residues. This CDR3 is CSARGTGGGNQPQHF. The CDR3 coding sequence is TGCAGTGCTAGGGGGACAGGGGGCGGCAATCAGCCCCAGCATTTT.

This clonotype was found a few times. V gene TRBV28 combines with J gene TRBJ2-5, with D perhaps TRBD1 (7 bases). The CDR3 covers 14 residues. Deletions cut 3 bases from V and 5 bases from J, with 13 bases between. Looked up from germline, CDR1 is MDHEN and CDR2 is SYDVKM. DNA for the CDR3: TGTGCCAGCAGTTTTGGAGGGGGCCGGGAGACCCAGTACTTC. Its protein is CASSFGGGRETQYF. Variable domain in full (rest from reference TRBV28 and TRBJ2-5): DVKVTQSSRYLVKRTGEKVFLECVQDMDHENMFWYRQDPGLGLRLIYFSYDVKMKEKGDIPEGYSVSREKKERFSLILESASTNQTSMYLCASSFGGGRETQYFGPGTRLLVL.

This clonotype has only a few counts. This chain connects TRBV3-1 to TRBJ2-7; no clear D gene. CDR1 is LGHDT, CDR2 YNNKEL, per germline (reference sequence). This CDR3 is 11 amino acids long. Between the trimmed V and J ends, which lost 5 bases and 7 bases, there was a span of 9 bases. CDR3 coding DNA: TGTGCCAGCAGCTTAAGAGCGGAGCAGTACTTC. Amino acids: CASSLRAEQYF.

This clonotype was seen many times. The chain carries TRBV6-6 and TRBJ2-7; TRBD1 matches 11 bases. There are 19 residues in the CDR3. CDR1 and CDR2 from the germline V gene are MNHNY and SVGAGI (reference sequence). V lost 8 bases to trimming and J lost 6 bases; unmatched junction nucleotides: 24. CDR3 nucleotide sequence: TGTGCCAGCTTGGGATTTAGGACAGGGGGCTCACTAGGAACTTCCGAGCAGTACTTC. It specifies CASLGFRTGGSLGTSEQYF.

This clonotype was counted many times. The chain has TRBV5-6 and TRBJ1-1, with D possibly matching TRBD1 (6 bases). CDR3 length: 15 amino acids. The germline V gene has CDR1 SGHDT and CDR2 YYEEEE. V gave up 5 bases and J gave up 2 bases, with 16 bases separating them. Here the CDR3 reads CASSAHGGSNTEAFF. For the CDR3, the DNA is TGTGCCAGCAGTGCCCATGGGGGCAGCAACACTGAAGCTTTCTTT.

This clonotype was seen many times. This chain links TRBV5-1 with TRBJ2-3, with unresolved D. Trimming took 3 bases from V and 0 from J, leaving 5 bases between them. Germline V gene sequence: CDR1 SGHRS, CDR2 YFSETQ. CDR3 length: 13 amino acids. In nucleotides, the CDR3 is TGCGCCAGCAGCTGGGCTAGCACAGATACGCAGTATTTT. This codes for CASSWASTDTQYF.

Many counts were recorded for this clonotype. V gene TRBV10-2 combines with J gene TRBJ2-5; 9 positions match TRBD2. J was trimmed by 5 bases and V by 1 base; bases with no gene match: 8. The CDR3 covers 16 residues. From germline, CDR1 is WSHSY and CDR2 SAAADI. The CDR3 region is CASSEFGGGARETQYF. The DNA of the CDR3 is TGCGCCAGCAGTGAGTTTGGCGGGGGGGCCCGCGAGACCCAGTACTTC.

This clonotype was seen many times. This chain joins TRBV7-8 and TRBJ2-2; 8 bases line up with TRBD1. Germline V gene sequence: CDR1 SGHVS, CDR2 FQNEAQ. The V gene end was trimmed by 6 bases and the J gene end by 9 bases; junction bases not matched to a gene: 18. This CDR3 region has 17 residues. CDR3: CASSTLIATGARRELFF. In nucleotides, the CDR3 is TGTGCCAGCAGTACCCTAATAGCGACAGGGGCGAGGAGGGAGCTGTTTTTT. The variable domain in full, with the rest retrieved from reference TRBV7-8 and TRBJ2-2, is GAGVSQSPRYKVAKRGQDVALRCDPISGHVSLFWYQQALGQGPEFLTYFQNEAQLDKSGLPSDRFFAERPEGSVSTLKIQRTQQEDSAVYLCASSTLIATGARRELFFGEGSRLTVL.

This clonotype was seen ten or more times. This chain joins TRBV9 and TRBJ2-3, with a weak D call TRBD1 (5 bases). The CDR3 extends over 15 amino acids. Germline V CDR1 and CDR2: SGDLS, YYNGEE. Deletions cut 0 bases from V and 1 base from J, with 9 bases between. CDR3 sequence (DNA): TGTGCCAGCAGCGTAGAGGGGCAGGGCACAGATACGCAGTATTTT. Its protein is CASSVEGQGTDTQYF.

This clonotype was detected many times. The chain recombines TRBV10-3 with TRBJ1-5, with a possible D match to TRBD1 (6 bases). The V and J ends lost 5 bases and 6 bases respectively, with 17 bases between them. This CDR3 is built from 15 residues. Germline V CDR1 and CDR2: ENHRY, SYGVKD. The DNA of the CDR3 is TGTGCCATCAGTACGGCAGGGGATAGTGGTCAGCCCCAGCATTTT. It specifies CAISTAGDSGQPQHF.

In its sample, this clonotype was seen many times. The rearrangement links TRBV12-3 or TRBV12-4 to TRBJ1-5; D is perhaps TRBD1 (5 bases). The CDR3 totals 15 residues. The V and J ends lost 2 bases and 4 bases respectively, with 12 bases between them. Written as DNA, the CDR3 is TGTGCCAGCAGTTTAATACGGACACGAAATCAGCCCCAGCATTTT. Translating gives CASSLIRTRNQPQHF.

Many counts were recorded for this clonotype. The CDR3: CAISESKGGSYNEQFF. DNA for the CDR3: TGTGCCATCAGTGAGTCGAAGGGGGGCTCCTACAATGAGCAGTTCTTC. The chain has TRBV10-3 and TRBJ2-1; D is tentatively TRBD1 or TRBD2 (6 bases each). The V end was cut by 0 bases, the J end by 0 bases, with 9 bases between. This CDR3 contains 16 residues. Germline V gives CDR1 ENHRY, CDR2 SYGVKD.

This clonotype has at least ten counts. The CDR3 region has the DNA TGTGCCAGCAGCTCATTCGGCGTCAATCAGCCCCAGCATTTT. Protein product: CASSSFGVNQPQHF. V gene TRBV7-2 combines with J gene TRBJ1-5; no definite D call. Trimming shortened V by 4 bases and J by 3 bases, and 10 bases separated the two germline ends. The CDR3 is 14 amino acids. Germline CDR1 and CDR2: SGHTA and FQGNSA.

In this sample, this clonotype turned up many times. The rearrangement joins TRBV2 to TRBJ2-3; the match to TRBD1 covers 8 bases. Germline CDR1 and CDR2: SNHLY and FYNNEI. This CDR3 spans 15 amino acids. V gave up 8 bases and J gave up 0 bases; unmatched junction bases: 7. Here the CDR3 reads CASRRTGTSTDTQYF. Here the CDR3 DNA reads TGTGCCAGCCGACGGACAGGGACTAGCACAGATACGCAGTATTTT.

In its sample, this clonotype was seen many times. The V gene is TRBV3-1, the J gene TRBJ2-7, with 7 bases matching TRBD1. Losses at the gene ends were 6 bases for V and 7 bases for J; bases not matched to a gene: 18. This CDR3 has 16 amino acids. Germline V gene data show CDR1 as LGHDT and CDR2 as YNNKEL (reference sequence). CDR3 nucleotide sequence: TGTGCCAGCAGGAACATACAGGGGACAGCGAGAAAAGAGCAGTACTTC. Protein sequence: CASRNIQGTARKEQYF.

This clonotype was counted ten times or more. The chain uses TRBV11-3 and TRBJ2-5; D is ambiguous. The CDR3 runs to 18 residues. CDR1 and CDR2 from the germline V gene are SGHNT and YENEEA. The V gene lost 1 base and the J gene lost 4 bases, with 22 bases spanning the gap. The CDR3 protein is CASSLVPVGKRVLETQYF. In nucleotides, the CDR3 is TGTGCCAGCAGCTTAGTTCCGGTGGGGAAAAGGGTTTTAGAGACCCAGTACTTC.